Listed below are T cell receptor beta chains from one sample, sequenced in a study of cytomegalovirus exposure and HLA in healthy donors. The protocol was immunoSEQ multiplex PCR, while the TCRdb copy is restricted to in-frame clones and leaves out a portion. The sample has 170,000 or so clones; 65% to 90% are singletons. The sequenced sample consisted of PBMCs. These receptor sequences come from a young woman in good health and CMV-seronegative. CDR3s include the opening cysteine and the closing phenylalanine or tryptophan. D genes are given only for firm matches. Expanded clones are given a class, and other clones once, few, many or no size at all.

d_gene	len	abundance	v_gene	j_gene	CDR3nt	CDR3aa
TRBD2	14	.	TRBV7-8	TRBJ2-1	TGTGCCAGTCACGGGACTAGCGGGAGTGATGAGCAGTTCTTC	CASHGTSGSDEQFF
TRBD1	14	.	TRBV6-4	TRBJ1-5	TGTGCCAGCAGCCCCGGGACAGGGAACCAGCCCCAGCATTTT	CASSPGTGNQPQHF
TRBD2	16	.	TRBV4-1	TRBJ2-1	TGCGCCAGCAGCCCCCGGGGCGGCGGGGGGTACAATGAGCAGTTCTTC	CASSPRGGGGYNEQFF
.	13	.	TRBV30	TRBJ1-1	TGTGCCTGGAGCTACAGCTTGAACACTGAAGCTTTCTTT	CAWSYSLNTEAFF
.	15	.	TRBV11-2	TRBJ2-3	TGTGCCAGCAGCTTAGGGTGGGGGGGCCTCGATACGCAGTATTTT	CASSLGWGGLDTQYF
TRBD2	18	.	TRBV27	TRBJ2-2	TGTGCCAGCAGTGCGGGAGGGAGACAGGGATGGAGCACCGGGGAGCTGTTTTTT	CASSAGGRQGWSTGELFF
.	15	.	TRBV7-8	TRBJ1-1	TGTGCCAGCAGCTTCGTTGAAGGGGTAAACACTGAAGCTTTCTTT	CASSFVEGVNTEAFF
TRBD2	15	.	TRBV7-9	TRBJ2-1	TGTGCCAGCAGCTTAGCGGGAGGGCCCTACAATGAGCAGTTCTTC	CASSLAGGPYNEQFF
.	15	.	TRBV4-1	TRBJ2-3	TGCGCCAGCAGCCAAGGGGCTAGCGAGACAGATACGCAGTATTTT	CASSQGASETDTQYF
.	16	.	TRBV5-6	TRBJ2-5	TGTGCCAGCAGCTTGGGTGGCAGGCTCCCCGCAGAGACCCAGTACTTC	CASSLGGRLPAETQYF
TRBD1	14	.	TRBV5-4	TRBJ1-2	TGTGCCAGCAGCCAGGGACAGGGACCAAATGGCTACACCTTC	CASSQGQGPNGYTF
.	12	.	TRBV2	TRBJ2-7	TGTGCCAGCACCTTTACTGACTACGAGCAGTACTTC	CASTFTDYEQYF
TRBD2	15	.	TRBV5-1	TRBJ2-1	TGCGCCAGCAGCTTGGAAAGCGGGAGTCATAATGAGCAGTTCTTC	CASSLESGSHNEQFF
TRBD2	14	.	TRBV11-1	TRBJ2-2	TGTGCCAGCAGCCCTGGGGCGGGGGCCGGGGAGCTGTTTTTT	CASSPGAGAGELFF
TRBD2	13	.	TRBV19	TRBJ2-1	TGTGCCAGTAGCGGGAGGCCCTACAATGAGCAGTTCTTC	CASSGRPYNEQFF
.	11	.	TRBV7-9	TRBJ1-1	TGTGCCAGCAGTCCTATGTCTGAAGCTTTCTTT	CASSPMSEAFF
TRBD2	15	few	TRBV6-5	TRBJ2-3	TGTGCCAGCAGCAGACTAGCGGGGGGGCCAGATACGCAGTATTTT	CASSRLAGGPDTQYF
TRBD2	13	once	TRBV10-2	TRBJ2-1	TGCGCCAGCAGCCTAGCGGGACTAAATGAGCAGTTCTTC	CASSLAGLNEQFF
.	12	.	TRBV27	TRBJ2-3	TGTGCCAGCGGCACCCTGGTTGATACGCAGTATTTT	CASGTLVDTQYF
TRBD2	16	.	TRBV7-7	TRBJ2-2	TGTGCTAGCAGCCCGATACTAGCGGGAGACGGCGGGGAGCTGTTTTTT	CASSPILAGDGGELFF
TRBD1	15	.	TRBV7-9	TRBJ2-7	TGTGCCAGCAGCCGAGGGGGCGCAGGGGCCTACGAGCAGTACTTC	CASSRGGAGAYEQYF
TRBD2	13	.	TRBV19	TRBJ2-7	TGTGCCAGTACGGCTAGCGGGATATCTGAGCAGTACTTC	CASTASGISEQYF
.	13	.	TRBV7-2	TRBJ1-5	TGTGCCAGCAGCTTAGAACAGTATCAGCCCCAGCATTTT	CASSLEQYQPQHF
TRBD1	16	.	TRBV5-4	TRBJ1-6	TGTGCCAGCAGCTCGGCGGCTGGACAGGGAGGATCACCCCTCCACTTT	CASSSAAGQGGSPLHF
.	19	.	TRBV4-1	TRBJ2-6	TGCGCCAGCAGCCAAGACGGTGAACGGGAGTCCTCTGGGGCCAACGTCCTGACTTTC	CASSQDGERESSGANVLTF
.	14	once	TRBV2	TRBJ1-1	TGTGCCAGCACCGAATGGGGGGAAAACACTGAAGCTTTCTTT	CASTEWGENTEAFF
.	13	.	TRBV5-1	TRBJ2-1	TGCGCCAGCAGCTTGGCACTTTACAATGAGCAGTTCTTC	CASSLALYNEQFF
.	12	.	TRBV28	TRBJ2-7	TGTGCCGGGGGGTTAACCTTGGGTGAGCAGTACTTC	CAGGLTLGEQYF
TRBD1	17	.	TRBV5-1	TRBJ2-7	TGCGCCAGCAGCCCGTGGGGTACCGGGACAGTCTCCTACGAGCAGTACTTC	CASSPWGTGTVSYEQYF
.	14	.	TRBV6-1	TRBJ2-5	TGTGCCAGCAGGTCAGCAGGGGCCGGGGAGACCCAGTACTTC	CASRSAGAGETQYF
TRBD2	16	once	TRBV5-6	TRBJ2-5	TGTGCCAGCAGCTTGCAAAATCCGGGGGGGCCCGAGACCCAGTACTTC	CASSLQNPGGPETQYF
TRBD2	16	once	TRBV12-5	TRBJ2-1	TGTGCTAGTGATGAAAAAGCGGGAGGAGCCTACAATGAGCAGTTCTTC	CASDEKAGGAYNEQFF
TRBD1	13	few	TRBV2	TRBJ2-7	TGTGCCAGCAACCGGGACAGGTCCTACGAGCAGTACTTC	CASNRDRSYEQYF
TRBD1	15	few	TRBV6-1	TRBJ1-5	TGTGCCAGCAGTGGTCGGGACAGTATCAATCAGCCCCAGCATTTT	CASSGRDSINQPQHF
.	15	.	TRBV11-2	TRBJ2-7	TGTGCCAGCAGCTCGAGCTCGGGGGTGGGCTACGAGCAGTACTTC	CASSSSSGVGYEQYF
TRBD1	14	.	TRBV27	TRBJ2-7	TGTGCCAGCAGTCCGGGACAGGGGGTAGACGAGCAGTACTTC	CASSPGQGVDEQYF
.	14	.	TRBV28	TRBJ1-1	TGTGCCAGCAGTAGCCGTAGAAGGGGCACTGAAGCTTTCTTT	CASSSRRRGTEAFF
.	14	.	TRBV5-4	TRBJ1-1	TGTGCCAGCAGCTTGACAGTTGTGAACACTGAAGCTTTCTTT	CASSLTVVNTEAFF
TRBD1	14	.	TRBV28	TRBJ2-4	TGTGCCAGCAGTTTATTAAAGCAGGGGGACATTCAGTACTTC	CASSLLKQGDIQYF
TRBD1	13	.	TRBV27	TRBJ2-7	TGTGCCCGTAAACTGGGACAGGGCTACGAGCAGTACTTC	CARKLGQGYEQYF
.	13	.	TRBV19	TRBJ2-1	TGTGCCAGTAGTATAGGACAGCTCAATGAGCAGTTCTTC	CASSIGQLNEQFF
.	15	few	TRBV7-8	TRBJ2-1	TGTGCCAGCAGCTTAGTTTTCCGGGAGACGAAGGGGCAGTTCTTC	CASSLVFRETKGQFF
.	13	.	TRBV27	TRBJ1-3	TGTGCCAGCGCCGAGCTGCGAGGAAACACCATATATTTT	CASAELRGNTIYF
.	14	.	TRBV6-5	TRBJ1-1	TGTGCCAGCAGCCCAATGGGGGGGCGGGCTGAAGCTTTCTTT	CASSPMGGRAEAFF
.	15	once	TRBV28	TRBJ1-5	TGTGCCAGCAGTTATGGGGACTGGGGGGTTCAGCCCCAGCATTTT	CASSYGDWGVQPQHF
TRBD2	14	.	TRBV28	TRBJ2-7	TGTGCCAGCAGTGAATCGGGGGAGGGGTACGAGCAGTACTTC	CASSESGEGYEQYF
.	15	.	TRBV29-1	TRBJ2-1	TGCAGCGTTGAAGATCGACGGGTTGCCTACAATGAGCAGTTCTTC	CSVEDRRVAYNEQFF
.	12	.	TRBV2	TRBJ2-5	TGTGCCAGCAGTGTAAGGAGGGAGACCCAGTACTTC	CASSVRRETQYF
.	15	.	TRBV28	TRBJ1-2	TGTGCCAGCAGTTTATACGGGGGTGGAAGTCGGGGCTACACCTTC	CASSLYGGGSRGYTF
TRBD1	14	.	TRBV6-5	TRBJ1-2	TGTGCCAGCAGTTACCTGGACAGGGGTAGTGGCTACACCTTC	CASSYLDRGSGYTF
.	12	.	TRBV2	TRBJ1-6	TGTGCCAGCAGTGACTTGTCTTCACCCCTCCACTTT	CASSDLSSPLHF
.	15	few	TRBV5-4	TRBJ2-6	TGTGCCAGCTCCCAAGGGGGAGACGGGGCCAACGTCCTGACTTTC	CASSQGGDGANVLTF
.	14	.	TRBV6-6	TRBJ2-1	TGTGCCAGCAGTTACTCGGACGCGGGGAATGAGCAGTTCTTC	CASSYSDAGNEQFF
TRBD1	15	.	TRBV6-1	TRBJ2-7	TGTGCCAGCAGTCTAGGACAGGGTCTCTCCTACGAGCAGTACTTC	CASSLGQGLSYEQYF
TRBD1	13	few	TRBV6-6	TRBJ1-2	TGTGCCAGCAGTCAGTACAGGGGGGATGGCTACACCTTC	CASSQYRGDGYTF
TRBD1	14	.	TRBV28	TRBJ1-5	TGTGCCAGCAGTGGGACAGTAAGCAATCAGCCCCAGCATTTT	CASSGTVSNQPQHF
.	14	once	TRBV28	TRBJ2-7	TGTGCCAGCAGACCAAGCCAGGGTATCGACGAGCAGTACTTC	CASRPSQGIDEQYF
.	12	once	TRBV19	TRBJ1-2	TGTGCCAGTAGCCCGGAGGACTATGGCTACACCTTC	CASSPEDYGYTF